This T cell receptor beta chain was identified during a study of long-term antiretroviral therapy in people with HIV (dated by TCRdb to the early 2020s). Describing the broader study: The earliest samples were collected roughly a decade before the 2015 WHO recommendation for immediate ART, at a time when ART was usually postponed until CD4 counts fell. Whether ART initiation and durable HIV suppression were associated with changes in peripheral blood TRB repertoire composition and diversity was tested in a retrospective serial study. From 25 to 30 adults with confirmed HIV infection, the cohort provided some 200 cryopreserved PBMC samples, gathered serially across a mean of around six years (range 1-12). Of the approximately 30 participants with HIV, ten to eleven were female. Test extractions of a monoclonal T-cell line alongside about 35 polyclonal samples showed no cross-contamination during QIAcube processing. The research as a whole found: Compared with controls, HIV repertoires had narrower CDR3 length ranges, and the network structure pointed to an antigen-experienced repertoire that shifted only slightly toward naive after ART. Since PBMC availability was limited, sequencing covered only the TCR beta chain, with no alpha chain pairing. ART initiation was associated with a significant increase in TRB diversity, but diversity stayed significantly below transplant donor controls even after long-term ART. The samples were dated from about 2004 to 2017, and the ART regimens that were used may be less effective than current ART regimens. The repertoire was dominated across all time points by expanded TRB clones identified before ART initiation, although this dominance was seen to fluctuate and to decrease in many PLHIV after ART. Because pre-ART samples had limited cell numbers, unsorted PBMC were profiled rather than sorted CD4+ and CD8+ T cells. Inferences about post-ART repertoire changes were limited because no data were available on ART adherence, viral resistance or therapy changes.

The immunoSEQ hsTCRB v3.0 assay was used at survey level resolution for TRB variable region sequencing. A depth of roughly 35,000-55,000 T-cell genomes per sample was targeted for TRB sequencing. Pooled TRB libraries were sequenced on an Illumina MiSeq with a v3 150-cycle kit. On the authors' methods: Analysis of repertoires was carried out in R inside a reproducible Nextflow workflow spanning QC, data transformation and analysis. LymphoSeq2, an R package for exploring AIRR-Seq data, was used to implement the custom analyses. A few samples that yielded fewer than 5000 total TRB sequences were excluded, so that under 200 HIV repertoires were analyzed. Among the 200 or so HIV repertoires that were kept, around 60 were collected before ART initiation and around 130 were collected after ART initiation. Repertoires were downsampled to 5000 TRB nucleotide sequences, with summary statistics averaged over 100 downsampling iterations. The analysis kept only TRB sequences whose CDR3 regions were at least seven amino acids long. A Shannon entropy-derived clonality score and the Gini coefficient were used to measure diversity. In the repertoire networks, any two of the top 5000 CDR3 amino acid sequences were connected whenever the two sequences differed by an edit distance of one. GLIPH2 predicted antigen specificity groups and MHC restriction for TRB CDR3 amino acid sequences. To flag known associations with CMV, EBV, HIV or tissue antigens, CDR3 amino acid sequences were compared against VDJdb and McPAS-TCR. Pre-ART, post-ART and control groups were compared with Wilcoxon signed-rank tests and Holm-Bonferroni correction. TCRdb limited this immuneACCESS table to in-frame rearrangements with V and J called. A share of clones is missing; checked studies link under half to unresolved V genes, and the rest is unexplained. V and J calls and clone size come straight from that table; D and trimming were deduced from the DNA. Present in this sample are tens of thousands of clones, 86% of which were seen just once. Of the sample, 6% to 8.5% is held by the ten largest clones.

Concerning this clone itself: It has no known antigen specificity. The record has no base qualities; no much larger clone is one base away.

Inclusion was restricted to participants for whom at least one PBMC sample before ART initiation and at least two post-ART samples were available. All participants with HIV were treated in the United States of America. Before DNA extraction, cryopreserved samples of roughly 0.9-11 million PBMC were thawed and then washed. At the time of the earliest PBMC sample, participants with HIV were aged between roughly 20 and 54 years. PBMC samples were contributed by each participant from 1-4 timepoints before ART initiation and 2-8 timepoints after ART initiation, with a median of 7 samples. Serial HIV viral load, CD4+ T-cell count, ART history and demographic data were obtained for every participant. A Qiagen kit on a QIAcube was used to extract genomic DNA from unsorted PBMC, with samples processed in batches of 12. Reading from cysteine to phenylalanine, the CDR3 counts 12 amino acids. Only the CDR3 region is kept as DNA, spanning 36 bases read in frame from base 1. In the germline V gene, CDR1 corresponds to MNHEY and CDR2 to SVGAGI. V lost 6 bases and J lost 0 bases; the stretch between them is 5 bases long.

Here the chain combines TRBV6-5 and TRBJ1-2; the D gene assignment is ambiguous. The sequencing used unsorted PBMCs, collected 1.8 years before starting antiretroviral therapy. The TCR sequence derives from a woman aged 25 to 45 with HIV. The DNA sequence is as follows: TGTGCCAGCAGCAAGACTAACTATGGCTACACCTTC. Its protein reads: CASSKTNYGYTF.